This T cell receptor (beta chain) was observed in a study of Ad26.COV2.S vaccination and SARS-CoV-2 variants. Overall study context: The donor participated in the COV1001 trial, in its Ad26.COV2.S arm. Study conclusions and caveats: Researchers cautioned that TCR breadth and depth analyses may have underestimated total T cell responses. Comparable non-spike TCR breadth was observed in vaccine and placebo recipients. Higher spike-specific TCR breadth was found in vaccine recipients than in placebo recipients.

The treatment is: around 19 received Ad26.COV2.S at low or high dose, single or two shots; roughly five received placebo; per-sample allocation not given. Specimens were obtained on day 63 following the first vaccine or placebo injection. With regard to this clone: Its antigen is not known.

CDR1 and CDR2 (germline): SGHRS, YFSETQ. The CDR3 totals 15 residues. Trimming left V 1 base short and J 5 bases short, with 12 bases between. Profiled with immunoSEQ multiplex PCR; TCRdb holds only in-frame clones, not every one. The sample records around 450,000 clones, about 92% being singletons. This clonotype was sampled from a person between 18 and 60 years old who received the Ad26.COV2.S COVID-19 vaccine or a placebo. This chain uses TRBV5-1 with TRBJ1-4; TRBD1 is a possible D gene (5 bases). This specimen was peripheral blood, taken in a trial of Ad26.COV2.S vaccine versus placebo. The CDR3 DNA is TGCGCCAGCAGCTTGTACCAGGGATCGAATGAAAAACTGTTTTTT. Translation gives CASSLYQGSNEKLFF. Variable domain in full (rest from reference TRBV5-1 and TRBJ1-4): KAGVTQTPRYLIKTRGQQVTLSCSPISGHRSVSWYQQTPGQGLQFLFEYFSETQRNKGNFPGRFSGRQFSNSRSEMNVSTLELGDSALYLCASSLYQGSNEKLFFGSGTQLSVL.